This TCR beta chain derives from a study of blood T cell repertoires in COVID-19. Overall study context: Acute and convalescent COVID-19 samples came from the United States, Italy and Spain. The cDNA or gDNA used as material had been derived from T cells, B-cell-depleted T cells, or PBMCs.

From germline, CDR1 is MNHEY and CDR2 SVGAGI. The V and J ends lost 4 bases and 5 bases, in that order; junction bases with no gene match: 5. The CDR3 is made up of 14 amino acids. In the original processing: Using reference gene primer amplification, nucleated cell counts were estimated. TCRdb's table, derived via immunoSEQ multiplex PCR, lists solely in-frame clones and lacks some. The V and J calls and the clone size are those of that table, but D and trimming were determined from the DNA. The table records under 250,000 clones, around 90% of them present only once. This receptor was obtained from a man between 60 and 75 years old who had recovered from COVID-19. The chain employs TRBV6-5 and TRBJ2-7; 10 bases line up with TRBD1. Material: peripheral blood. In nucleotides, the CDR3 is TGTGCCAGCAGTTCCGGACAGGGGGGGAACGAGCAGTACTTC. This gives the protein CASSSGQGGNEQYF.